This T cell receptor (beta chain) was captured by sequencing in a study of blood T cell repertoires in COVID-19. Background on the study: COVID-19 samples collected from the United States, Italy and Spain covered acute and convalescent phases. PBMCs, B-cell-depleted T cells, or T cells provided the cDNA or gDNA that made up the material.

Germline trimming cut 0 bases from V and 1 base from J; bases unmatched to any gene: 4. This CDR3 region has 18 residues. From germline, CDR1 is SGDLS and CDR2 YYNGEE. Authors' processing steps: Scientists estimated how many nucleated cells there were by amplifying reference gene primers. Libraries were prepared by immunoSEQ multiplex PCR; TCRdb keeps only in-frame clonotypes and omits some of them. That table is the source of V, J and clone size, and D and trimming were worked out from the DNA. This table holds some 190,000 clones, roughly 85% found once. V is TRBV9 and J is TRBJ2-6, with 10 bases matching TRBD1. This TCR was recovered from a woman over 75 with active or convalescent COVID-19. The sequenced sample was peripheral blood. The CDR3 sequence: CASSVGGQGGSGANVLTF. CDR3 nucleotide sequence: TGTGCCAGCAGCGTAGGCGGACAGGGGGGTTCTGGGGCCAACGTCCTGACTTTC.